This T cell receptor beta chain stems from a study of T cells expressing NK-cell markers. TCRdb re-called the 5' RACE reads; one entry per CDR3 protein, DNA not given. This table lists roughly 430,000 distinct CDR3 sequences. The CDR3 length is 15 residues. The germline V gene has CDR1 DFQATT and CDR2 SNEGSKA (reference sequence). This sequence joins TRBV20-1 and TRBJ2-3; TCRdb outputs TRBD1, but without DNA this stays unchecked. Input material: blood T cells: a sorted CD56 or NKG2C T cell subset, CD4+ or CD8+ T cells, or bulk PBMC T cells (not recorded which). This sequence was found in a woman aged 18 to 69 in good health. The CDR3 loop is CSARILSGTTDTQYF.